The source of this T cell receptor (beta chain) is a study of blood T cells in healthy people across ages. This clonotype was observed at least ten times. Using a J-beta primer mix together with a sample-barcoded 5' primer, a second PCR was run for about 6 to 11 cycles. TCRdb analysed the 5' RACE reads with MiXCR anew, one entry per CDR3 protein. There are some 930,000 distinct CDR3 sequences in the sample; almost 30% occur only once, and approximately 10% lies in the top ten. Separately, the same data were catalogued under a study of T cells of mothers and their children.

The TCR originated in a woman aged 40 to 50 in good health. Sequenced: blood.

The CDR3: CASSPAGTGSNEQFF. The CDR3 coding sequence is TGTGCCAGCAGCCCTGCCGGGACAGGATCGAATGAGCAGTTCTTC. The J gene is TRBJ2-1, the V gene TRBV5-4, with TRBD1 identical over 8 bases. V lost 4 bases to trimming and J lost 7 bases; unmatched junction nucleotides: 10. Per germline, CDR1 SGHNT and CDR2 YYREEE (reference sequence). The CDR3 spans 15 residues.